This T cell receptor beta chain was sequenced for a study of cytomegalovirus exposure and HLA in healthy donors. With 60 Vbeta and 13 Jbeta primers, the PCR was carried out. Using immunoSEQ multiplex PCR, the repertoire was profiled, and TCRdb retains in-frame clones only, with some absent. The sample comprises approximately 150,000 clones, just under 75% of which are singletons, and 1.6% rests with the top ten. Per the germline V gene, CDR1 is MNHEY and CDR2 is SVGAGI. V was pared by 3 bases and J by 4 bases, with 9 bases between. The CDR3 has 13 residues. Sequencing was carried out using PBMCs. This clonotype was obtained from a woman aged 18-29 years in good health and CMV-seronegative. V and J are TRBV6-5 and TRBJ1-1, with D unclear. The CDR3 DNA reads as TGTGCCAGCAGTTATCAACAGAGCACTGAAGCTTTCTTT. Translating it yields CASSYQQSTEAFF.